Below, 2 T cell receptor beta chains from the same sample are listed, as sequenced in a study of T cell changes during pregnancy in multiple sclerosis (dated by TCRdb to between 2018 and 2020). Preparation of the library involved the immunoSEQ multiplex PCR assay. In TCRdb, the immuneACCESS table is reduced to in-frame sequences with V and J assigned. These tables do not hold every clone; where another copy was compared, an unresolved V gene accounts for under half, and the others remain unexplained. The sample table shows tens of thousands of clones, and about 93% are seen once. The ten most abundant clones make up 2.6% of the sample. The starting material was CD8+ T cells from peripheral blood mononuclear cells, obtained in the third trimester of pregnancy. The receptor source for this set is a female donor with multiple sclerosis, enrolled in a pregnancy study.

This clone showed up just once. The CDR3 sequence is CASSSGQGPEKLFF. The CDR3 region has the DNA TGTGCCAGCAGTTCCGGACAGGGACCCGAAAAACTGTTTTTT. This chain joins TRBV28 and TRBJ1-4, with 8 bases matching TRBD1. J was trimmed by 8 bases and V by 4 bases; bases with no gene match: 6. This CDR3 region has 14 residues. The V gene's germline CDR1 is MDHEN and CDR2 SYDVKM.

The J gene is TRBJ2-7, the V gene TRBV15, with 11 bases matching TRBD2. V was pared by 3 bases and J by 5 bases, with 6 bases of the junction left unmatched. This CDR3 is built from 15 residues. The germline V gene encodes CDR1 LNHNV and CDR2 YYDKDF (reference sequence). The CDR3 reads CATSSRLAGYHEQYF. Written as DNA, the CDR3 is TGTGCCACCAGCAGTCGACTAGCGGGATATCACGAGCAGTACTTC.